This TCR beta chain was documented in a study of cytomegalovirus exposure and HLA in healthy donors. Study-level information: The approximately 120 validation repertoires, a later analysis reported, used the same platform as the 666 first-cohort repertoires.

V was clipped by 4 bases and J by 6 bases, with 4 bases between them. This CDR3 spans 11 amino acids. Per germline, CDR1 SGHTA and CDR2 FQGTGA. Method: immunoSEQ multiplex PCR; TCRdb's copy keeps in-frame clones and lacks some. Of approximately 160,000 clones listed, 70% to 90% are singletons. Study-wide points: Under in vitro conditions, three CMV-associated chains were confirmed as specific for CMV antigens.

To note about this clone: Its antigen is unidentified.

The chain employs TRBV7-3 and TRBJ2-1; D call uncertain. The sample comprised PBMCs. The sequence was collected from a young man in good health and CMV-seropositive. CDR3 protein: CASSSGNEQFF. CDR3 bases: TGTGCCAGCAGCTCCGGCAATGAGCAGTTCTTC.